This T cell receptor (beta chain) was captured in a study of early T cells in non-severe SARS-CoV-2 infection. Study overall: The input, bulk RNA from unsorted whole blood, was sequenced, and chains were unpaired. Study observations and caveats: A preference for anti-spike CD8 responses marked VDJdb matching, which missed private and CD4 specificities.

Trimming shortened V by 4 bases and J by 2 bases, and 11 bases separated the two germline ends. The CDR3 is 14 amino acids. Germline CDR1 and CDR2: PRHDT and FYEKMQ (reference sequence). The TCR library protocol attached unique molecular identifiers to the individual cDNA molecules. Via MiXCR, TCRdb re-called the 5' RACE reads, giving one row per CDR3 protein. Of 100,000 to 150,000 distinct CDR3 sequences in the sample, just under 15% were seen once. A note on this clonotype: Its antigen remains unknown.

This clonotype was obtained from an adult who was a healthcare worker with PCR-confirmed SARS-CoV-2 infection or an uninfected control (not recorded which). The chain links TRBV13 to TRBJ1-1, with D perhaps TRBD1 (5 bases). The sample consisted of whole blood. The CDR3 reads CASSSPGFNTEAFF. Written as DNA, the CDR3 is TGTGCCAGCAGCTCACCAGGGTTTAACACTGAAGCTTTCTTT.